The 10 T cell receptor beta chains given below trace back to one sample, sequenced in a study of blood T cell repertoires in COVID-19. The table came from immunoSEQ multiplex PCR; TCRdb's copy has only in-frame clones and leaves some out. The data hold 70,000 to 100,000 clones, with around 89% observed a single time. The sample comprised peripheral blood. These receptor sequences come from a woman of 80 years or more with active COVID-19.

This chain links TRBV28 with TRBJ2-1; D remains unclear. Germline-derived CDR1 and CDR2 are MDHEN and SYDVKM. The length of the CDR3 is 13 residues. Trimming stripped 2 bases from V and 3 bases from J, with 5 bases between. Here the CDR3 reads CASSLLFYNEQFF. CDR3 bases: TGTGCCAGCAGTTTACTCTTCTACAATGAGCAGTTCTTC. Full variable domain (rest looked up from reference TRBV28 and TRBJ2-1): DVKVTQSSRYLVKRTGEKVFLECVQDMDHENMFWYRQDPGLGLRLIYFSYDVKMKEKGDIPEGYSVSREKKERFSLILESASTNQTSMYLCASSLLFYNEQFFGPGTRLTVL.

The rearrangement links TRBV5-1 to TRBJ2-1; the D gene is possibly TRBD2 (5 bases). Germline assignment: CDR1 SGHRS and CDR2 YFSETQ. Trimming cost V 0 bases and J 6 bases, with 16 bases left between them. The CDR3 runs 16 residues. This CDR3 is CASSLELPTSGNEQFF. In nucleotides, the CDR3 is TGCGCCAGCAGCTTGGAACTACCCACTAGTGGCAATGAGCAGTTCTTC. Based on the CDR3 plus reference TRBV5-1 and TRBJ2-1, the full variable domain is KAGVTQTPRYLIKTRGQQVTLSCSPISGHRSVSWYQQTPGQGLQFLFEYFSETQRNKGNFPGRFSGRQFSNSRSEMNVSTLELGDSALYLCASSLELPTSGNEQFFGPGTRLTVL.

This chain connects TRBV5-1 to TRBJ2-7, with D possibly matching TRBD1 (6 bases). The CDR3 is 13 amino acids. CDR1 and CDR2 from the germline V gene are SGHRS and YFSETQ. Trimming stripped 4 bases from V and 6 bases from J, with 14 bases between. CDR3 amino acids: CASSRETGSEQYF. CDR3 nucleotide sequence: TGCGCCAGCAGCCGGGAAACAGGGAGCGAGCAGTACTTC.

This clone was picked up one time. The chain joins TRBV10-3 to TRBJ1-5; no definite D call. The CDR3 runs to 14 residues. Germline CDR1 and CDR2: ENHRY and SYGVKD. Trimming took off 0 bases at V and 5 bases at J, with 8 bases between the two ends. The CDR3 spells CAISESTVYQPQHF. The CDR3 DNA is TGTGCCATCAGTGAGTCAACAGTTTATCAGCCCCAGCATTTT.

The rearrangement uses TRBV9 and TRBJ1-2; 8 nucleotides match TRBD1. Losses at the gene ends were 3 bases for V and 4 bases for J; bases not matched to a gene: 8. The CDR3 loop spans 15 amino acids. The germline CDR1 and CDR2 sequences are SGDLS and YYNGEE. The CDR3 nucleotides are TGTGCCAGCAGCGGGCAAGTGGACAGGGCCTATGGCTACACCTTC. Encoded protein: CASSGQVDRAYGYTF.

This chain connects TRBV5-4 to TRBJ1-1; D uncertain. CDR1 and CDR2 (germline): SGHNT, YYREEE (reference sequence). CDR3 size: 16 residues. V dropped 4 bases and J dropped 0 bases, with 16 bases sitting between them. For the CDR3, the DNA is TGTGCCAGCAGCCCGGGTAGGAGAAAAATGAACACTGAAGCTTTCTTT. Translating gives CASSPGRRKMNTEAFF.

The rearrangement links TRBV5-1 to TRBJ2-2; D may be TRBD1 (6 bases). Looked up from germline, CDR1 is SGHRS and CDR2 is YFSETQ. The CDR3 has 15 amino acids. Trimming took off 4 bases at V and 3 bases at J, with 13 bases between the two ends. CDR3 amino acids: CASSPRGLDTGELFF. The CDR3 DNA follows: TGCGCCAGCAGCCCGAGGGGGTTAGACACCGGGGAGCTGTTTTTT.

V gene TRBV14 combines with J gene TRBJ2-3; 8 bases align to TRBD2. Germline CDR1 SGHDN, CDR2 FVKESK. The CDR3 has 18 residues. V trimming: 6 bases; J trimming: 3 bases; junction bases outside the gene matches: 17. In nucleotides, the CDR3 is TGTGCCAGCAGACACCGGGAGGGCCTTTTTAAAAGTACAGATACGCAGTATTTT. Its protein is CASRHREGLFKSTDTQYF.

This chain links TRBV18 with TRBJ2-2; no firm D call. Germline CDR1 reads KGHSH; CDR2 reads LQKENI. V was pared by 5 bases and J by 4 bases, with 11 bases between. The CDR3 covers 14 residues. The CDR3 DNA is TGTGCCAGCTCAACCAGACAAACCACCGGGGAGCTGTTTTTT. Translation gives CASSTRQTTGELFF.

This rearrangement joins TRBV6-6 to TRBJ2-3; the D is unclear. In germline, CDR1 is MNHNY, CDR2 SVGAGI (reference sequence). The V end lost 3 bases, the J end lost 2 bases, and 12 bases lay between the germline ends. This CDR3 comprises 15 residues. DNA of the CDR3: TGTGCCAGCAGTTATTCCCCTCTAACCACAGATACGCAGTATTTT. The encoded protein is CASSYSPLTTDTQYF.